The 11 T cell receptor beta chains given below trace back to one sample, sequenced in a study of T cells in Graves' hyperthyroidism and ophthalmopathy. Amplification of TCR beta CDR3 regions used RNA as the template. A set of HTBI primers served as the primers for a first-round RT-PCR of the TCR CDR3. In TCRdb, the multiplex PCR reads were re-called with MiXCR into one record per CDR3 protein. The sample shows 500,000 or so distinct CDR3 sequences, over 15% of them seen only once. The sequencing sample was made of blood. These receptors were collected from a woman aged 18-35 years with Graves' ophthalmopathy.

There are many counts of this clonotype. The chain is built from TRBV27 and TRBJ1-6; no clear D. The CDR3 extends over 15 amino acids. V was shortened by 2 bases and J by 6 bases, with 11 bases between the two germline ends. Germline V gene sequence: CDR1 MNHEY, CDR2 SMNVEV (reference sequence). This CDR3 reads CASSLEGGGNSPLHF. The CDR3 DNA reads TGTGCCAGCAGTTTAGAGGGAGGTGGTAATTCACCCCTCCACTTT.

This clonotype was recorded many times. The CDR3 spells CSARDYRQGGEPQHF. DNA of the CDR3: TGCAGTGCTAGGGATTATCGACAGGGAGGGGAGCCCCAGCATTTT. The chain joins TRBV20-1 to TRBJ1-5; 7 positions agree with TRBD1. The CDR3 contains 15 residues. The germline CDR1 and CDR2 sequences are DFQATT and SNEGSKA (reference sequence). Germline trimming cut 3 bases from V and 8 bases from J; bases unmatched to any gene: 13.

The gene calls are TRBV7-9 and TRBJ2-1; no definite D call. Trimming took off 1 base at V and 12 bases at J, with 16 bases between the two ends. This CDR3 is built from 14 residues. The germline CDR1 and CDR2 sequences are SEHNR and FQNEAQ (reference sequence). The CDR3 bases are TGTGCCAGCAGCTTAGAAGGGTACTCGGTTGGGCAGTTCTTC. Amino acids: CASSLEGYSVGQFF. Drawing the rest from reference TRBV7-9 and TRBJ2-1, the complete variable domain is DTGVSQNPRHKITKRGQNVTFRCDPISEHNRLYWYRQTLGQGPEFLTYFQNEAQLEKSRLLSDRFSAERPKGSFSTLEIQRTEQGDSAMYLCASSLEGYSVGQFFGPGTRLTVL.

This chain links TRBV6-7 with TRBJ1-5, with D maybe TRBD1 (6 bases). TRBV6-7 falls under the ORF class, with uncertain function. V shed 0 bases and J shed 0 bases, with 9 bases lying between them. The CDR3 runs to 16 residues. For the CDR3, the DNA is TGTGCCAGCAGTTACTCGAGGGGGTATAGCAATCAGCCCCAGCATTTT. Protein: CASSYSRGYSNQPQHF.

This clonotype showed up many times. The rearrangement joins TRBV4-2 to TRBJ2-5, with unresolved D. CDR1 is LGHNA, CDR2 YNFKEQ, per germline. V lost 0 bases and J 5 bases, leaving 13 bases between the germline ends. The CDR3 is 15 residues long. The CDR3 bases are TGTGCCAGCAGCCAAGAGCGTACTTACATCGAGACCCAGTACTTC. It codes for CASSQERTYIETQYF.

Ten or more counts support this clonotype. At one of its ends the junction is not consistent with the germline gene, which may arise from a read error. The chain is built from TRBV6-1 and TRBJ2-7, with D hard to call. The CDR3 is made up of 14 amino acids. CDR1 is MNHNS, CDR2 SASEGT, per germline. CDR3 in amino acids: CASREVLSSYEQYF. In DNA, the CDR3 is TGTGCCAGCAGAGAAGTACTGAGCTCCTACGAGCAGTACTTC.

This clonotype was counted between two and nine times. V and J are TRBV6-1 and TRBJ2-1; TRBD2 aligns across 11 bases. The CDR3 sequence is 15 residues long. V trimming: 6 bases; J trimming: 10 bases; junction bases outside the gene matches: 11. Germline CDR1 is MNHNS and CDR2 is SASEGT. CDR3 region: CASRALAGGEQEQFF. Written as DNA, the CDR3 is TGTGCCAGCAGGGCGCTAGCGGGAGGAGAACAGGAGCAGTTCTTC.

The V and J genes are TRBV7-2 and TRBJ1-5; D may be TRBD1 (5 bases). The CDR3 is made up of 16 amino acids. V was cut by 0 bases and J by 3 bases, with 12 bases left in between. The germline CDR1 and CDR2 sequences are SGHTA and FQGNSA. The DNA of the CDR3 is TGTGCCAGCAGCTTAGCGGGGGTCGGCTTCAATCAGCCCCAGCATTTT. Translating it yields CASSLAGVGFNQPQHF.

V usage is TRBV7-9 and J usage is TRBJ2-2, with unresolved D. The CDR3 is 14 amino acids. Looked up from germline, CDR1 is SEHNR and CDR2 is FQNEAQ (reference sequence). Trimming stripped 2 bases from V and 4 bases from J, with 8 bases between. The CDR3 DNA is TGTGCCAGCAGCTTATTGGGTGTCACCGGGGAGCTGTTTTTT. Translated: CASSLLGVTGELFF. Combining the CDR3 with reference TRBV7-9 and TRBJ2-2 gives the whole variable domain DTGVSQNPRHKITKRGQNVTFRCDPISEHNRLYWYRQTLGQGPEFLTYFQNEAQLEKSRLLSDRFSAERPKGSFSTLEIQRTEQGDSAMYLCASSLLGVTGELFFGEGSRLTVL.

This clonotype was picked up a small number of times. J is TRBJ2-6 and V is TRBV12-3 or TRBV12-4, with no clear D. This CDR3 has 17 residues. V lost 6 bases, J lost 0 bases, and 15 bases lay in between. As DNA, the CDR3 is TGTGCCAGCAGCTCGATTCGAGGTACCTCTGGGGCCAACGTCCTGACTTTC. This gives the protein CASSSIRGTSGANVLTF.

The chain carries TRBV29-1 and TRBJ2-2; the D is unclear. Trimming stripped 3 bases from V and 5 bases from J, with 19 bases between. The CDR3 is made up of 16 amino acids. CDR1 SQVTM and CDR2 ANQGSEA come from the germline V gene. The CDR3 DNA reads TGCAGCGTTGACCTCTCCGGGCCAAGTGGGACCGGGGAGCTGTTTTTT. It encodes CSVDLSGPSGTGELFF.